This TCR beta chain derives from a study of T cell responses to AZD1222 COVID-19 vaccine. Worth noting for this clone: Its antigen is not identified.

Study results and caveats: Females outnumbered males among donors, who were mostly white British; clonal diversity was possibly underestimated.

TCRdb's table, derived via immunoSEQ multiplex PCR, lists solely in-frame clones and lacks some. The sample includes approximately 21,000 clones, 84% of them seen just once. Recipients boosted at about 4 weeks or about 12 weeks are pooled. Germline V gene lookup returns CDR1 WNHNN and CDR2 SYGVQD (reference sequence). V gave up 0 bases and J gave up 0 bases, with 9 bases separating them. CDR3 length: 15 amino acids. This chain joins TRBV10-1 and TRBJ2-7; D gene uncertain. Here the sequenced sample was peripheral blood, taken 28 days after the second AZD1222 dose. The receptor's source is an adult who received the AZD1222 COVID-19 vaccine. CDR3 loop: CASSESSQASYEQYF. In DNA, the CDR3 is TGCGCCAGCAGTGAGTCGAGTCAGGCCTCCTACGAGCAGTACTTC.